This T cell receptor (beta chain) was documented in a study of blood T cell repertoires in COVID-19. The wider study: Sites across the United States, Italy and Spain contributed samples from acute and convalescent COVID-19.

V trimming: 0 bases; J trimming: 9 bases; junction bases outside the gene matches: 2. Germline V CDR1 and CDR2: SGDLS, YYNGEE. The CDR3 runs to 14 residues. The Seattle patients joined while their infection was active and were tracked longitudinally afterward. This clone was seen more than once but under ten times. The assay was immunoSEQ multiplex PCR, and TCRdb's table has in-frame clones only and misses some. The sample gives over 65,000 clones, approximately 78% of which show up once; about a third is in the top ten. The receptor was derived from a man between 60 and 75 years old with COVID-19, enrolled during active disease. The sample comprised peripheral blood. The rearrangement links TRBV9 to TRBJ1-6; 8 nucleotides line up with TRBD1. CDR3: CASSVEGQASPLHF. The CDR3 nucleotides read TGTGCCAGCAGCGTAGAGGGACAGGCTTCACCCCTCCACTTT. Complete variable domain (other parts from reference TRBV9 and TRBJ1-6): DSGVTQTPKHLITATGQRVTLRCSPRSGDLSVYWYQQSLDQGLQFLIQYYNGEERAKGNILERFSAQQFPDLHSELNLSSLELGDSALYFCASSVEGQASPLHFGNGTRLTVT.